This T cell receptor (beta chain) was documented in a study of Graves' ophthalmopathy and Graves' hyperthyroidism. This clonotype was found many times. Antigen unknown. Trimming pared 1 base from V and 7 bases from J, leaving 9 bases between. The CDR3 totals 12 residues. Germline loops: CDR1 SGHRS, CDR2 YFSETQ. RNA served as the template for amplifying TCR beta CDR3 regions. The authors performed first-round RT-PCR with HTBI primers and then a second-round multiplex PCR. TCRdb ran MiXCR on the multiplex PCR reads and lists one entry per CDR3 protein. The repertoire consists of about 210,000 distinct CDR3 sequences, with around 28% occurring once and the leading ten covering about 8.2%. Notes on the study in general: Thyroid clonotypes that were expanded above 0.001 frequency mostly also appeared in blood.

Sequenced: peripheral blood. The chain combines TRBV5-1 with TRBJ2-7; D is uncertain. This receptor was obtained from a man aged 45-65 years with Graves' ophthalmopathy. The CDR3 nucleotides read TGCGCCAGCAGCTTGAGTTCCCGTGAGCAGTACTTC. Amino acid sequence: CASSLSSREQYF. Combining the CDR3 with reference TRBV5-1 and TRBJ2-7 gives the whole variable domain KAGVTQTPRYLIKTRGQQVTLSCSPISGHRSVSWYQQTPGQGLQFLFEYFSETQRNKGNFPGRFSGRQFSNSRSEMNVSTLELGDSALYLCASSLSSREQYFGPGTRLTVT.